These 13 T cell receptor beta chains were all obtained from the same sample, sequenced in a study of T cell responses to AZD1222 COVID-19 vaccine. Measured with immunoSEQ multiplex PCR; TCRdb has only the in-frame clones, and not every one. The data contain 82,000 or so clones, 90% to 95% of them singletons. The material was peripheral blood, obtained on day 0 of AZD1222 vaccination. Source of these receptors: an adult in good health.

This clone was seen only once. The CDR3 DNA reads as TGTGCCAGCAGCTCCCTGAGGACAGGGACGGCCACTGAAGCTTTCTTT. Residues: CASSSLRTGTATEAFF. The chain recombines TRBV11-2 with TRBJ1-1; 8 bases agree with TRBD1. J gave up 4 bases and V 4 bases, and 11 bases lay outside the gene matches. CDR3 size: 16 residues. Germline loops: CDR1 SGHAT, CDR2 FQNNGV.

This clone appeared a single time. This chain connects TRBV5-6 to TRBJ2-3; D gene unclear. The V and J ends lost 0 bases and 2 bases respectively, with 7 bases between them. This CDR3 region has 14 residues. From germline, CDR1 is SGHDT and CDR2 YYEEEE. CDR3 coding DNA: TGTGCCAGCAGCTTGGGTGCTCACACAGATACGCAGTATTTT. Protein product: CASSLGAHTDTQYF. Using reference TRBV5-6 and TRBJ2-3 for the parts outside the CDR3, the full variable domain is DAGVTQSPTHLIKTRGQQVTLRCSPKSGHDTVSWYQQALGQGPQFIFQYYEEEERQRGNFPDRFSGHQFPNYSSELNVNALLLGDSALYLCASSLGAHTDTQYFGPGTRLTVL.

The gene calls are TRBV10-3 and TRBJ2-7; D might be TRBD2 (5 bases). In germline, CDR1 is ENHRY, CDR2 SYGVKD. With 6 bases removed from V and 4 bases from J, the gap between germline ends came to 16 bases. The CDR3 covers 14 residues. This CDR3 reads CAISPSREAYEQYF. In DNA, the CDR3 is TGTGCCATCAGCCCCAGCCGGGAAGCATACGAGCAGTACTTC.

This chain connects TRBV6-5 to TRBJ1-1; D ambiguous. V lost 5 bases, J lost 5 bases, and 15 bases lay in between. This CDR3 is built from 14 residues. Germline CDR1 MNHEY, CDR2 SVGAGI. CDR3 residues: CASSRFAGETEAFF. The CDR3 bases are TGTGCCAGCAGTCGTTTCGCTGGGGAGACTGAAGCTTTCTTT.

The rearrangement joins TRBV2 to TRBJ1-5, with a possible D match to TRBD1 (5 bases). Trimming took off 5 bases at V and 7 bases at J, with 21 bases between the two ends. This CDR3 contains 16 residues. Per the germline V gene, CDR1 is SNHLY and CDR2 is FYNNEI. The CDR3 bases are TGTGCCAGCAGTTCCGAGGGACTTGTCTTCCACCAGCCCCAGCATTTT. Translation gives CASSSEGLVFHQPQHF. The variable domain in full, with the rest retrieved from reference TRBV2 and TRBJ1-5, is EPEVTQTPSHQVTQMGQEVILRCVPISNHLYFYWYRQILGQKVEFLVSFYNNEISEKSEIFDDQFSVERPDGSNFTLKIRSTKLEDSAMYFCASSSEGLVFHQPQHFGDGTRLSIL.

The rearrangement joins TRBV7-9 to TRBJ2-3; perhaps TRBD1 as D (6 bases). Germline V gene lookup returns CDR1 SEHNR and CDR2 FQNEAQ (reference sequence). Trimming shortened V by 2 bases and J by 7 bases, and 13 bases separated the two germline ends. CDR3 length equals 14 residues. The CDR3 loop reads CASSLQGWSNTQYF. For the CDR3, the DNA is TGTGCCAGCAGCTTACAGGGGTGGTCGAATACGCAGTATTTT.

This sequence joins TRBV7-8 and TRBJ2-1, with D tentatively TRBD1 or TRBD2 (5 bases each). The CDR3 loop spans 13 amino acids. V lost 1 base, J lost 10 bases, and 11 bases lay in between. Looked up from germline, CDR1 is SGHVS and CDR2 is FQNEAQ. CDR3 sequence: CASSLVPREEQFF. The CDR3, as DNA: TGTGCCAGCAGCTTAGTCCCCAGGGAGGAGCAGTTCTTC.

The V and J genes are TRBV5-1 and TRBJ2-7; 11 positions agree with TRBD1. CDR3 length: 14 amino acids. V shed 8 bases and J 3 bases; nucleotides not matched to a gene: 7. Looked up from germline, CDR1 is SGHRS and CDR2 is YFSETQ. This CDR3 reads CASRTGGVDYEQYF. In DNA form, the CDR3 reads TGCGCCAGTCGGACAGGGGGCGTAGACTACGAGCAGTACTTC.

The chain combines TRBV19 with TRBJ1-6; D may be TRBD1 (5 bases). The CDR3 runs to 14 residues. V dropped 8 bases and J dropped 7 bases, with 15 bases sitting between them. CDR1 is LNHDA, CDR2 SQIVND, per germline (reference sequence). CDR3 DNA sequence: TGTGCCAGTTCTTTGGGACGGCCCAATTCACCCCTCCACTTT. Amino acids: CASSLGRPNSPLHF.

This chain uses TRBV5-1 with TRBJ2-7; 8 bases line up with TRBD1. Trimming cost V 4 bases and J 4 bases; bases outside gene matches: 7. The length of the CDR3 is 14 residues. CDR1 is SGHRS, CDR2 YFSETQ, per germline. CDR3 DNA: TGCGCCAGCAGCGTGAACAGGGGGGAATACGAGCAGTACTTC. Translating gives CASSVNRGEYEQYF.

This sequence joins TRBV15 and TRBJ2-2; tentatively, D is TRBD1 (6 bases). CDR1 LNHNV and CDR2 YYDKDF come from the germline V gene (reference sequence). V lost 3 bases and J 3 bases, leaving 11 bases between the germline ends. The CDR3 extends over 15 amino acids. The chain's CDR3 is CATSRGEGDTGELFF. CDR3 in DNA: TGTGCCACCAGCAGGGGAGAGGGGGACACCGGGGAGCTGTTTTTT. Full variable domain (remainder filled in from reference TRBV15 and TRBJ2-2): DAMVIQNPRYQVTQFGKPVTLSCSQTLNHNVMYWYQQKSSQAPKLLFHYYDKDFNNEADTPDNFQSRRPNTSFCFLDIRSPGLGDTAMYLCATSRGEGDTGELFFGEGSRLTVL.

The chain employs TRBV5-6 and TRBJ1-1; 7 bases line up with TRBD1. Germline CDR1 SGHDT, CDR2 YYEEEE. The ends lost 3 bases at V and 6 bases at J; junction bases unmatched: 8. This CDR3 has 14 residues. Written as DNA, the CDR3 is TGTGCCAGCAGCTACGATGACAGGGCCCCTGAAGCTTTCTTT. It yields the protein CASSYDDRAPEAFF.

The genes are TRBV7-9 and TRBJ1-3; D remains ambiguous. CDR1 SEHNR and CDR2 FQNEAQ come from the germline V gene (reference sequence). Trimming pared 10 bases from V and 0 bases from J, leaving 10 bases between. The length of the CDR3 is 13 residues. CDR3 nucleotide sequence: TGTGCCATTTACCGCATCTCTGGAAACACCATATATTTT. Translated, it gives CAIYRISGNTIYF.